This is a list of T cell receptor beta chains from one sample in a study of T cell responses to AZD1222 COVID-19 vaccine. The protocol was immunoSEQ multiplex PCR, while the TCRdb copy is restricted to in-frame clones and leaves out a portion. This table holds about 120,000 clones, 87% found once. Sequences were derived from peripheral blood, sampled on day 0 of AZD1222 vaccination. The receptors stem from an adult in good health. CDR3s include the opening cysteine and the closing phenylalanine or tryptophan. D genes are given only for firm matches. Size is stated for part of the rows, as once, few or many counts, or as a class when the clone is expanded.

V	J	size	D	CDR3	DNA
TRBV9	TRBJ1-6	once	TRBD1	CASSVVGTANSPLHF	TGTGCCAGCAGCGTAGTTGGGACAGCAAATTCACCCCTCCACTTT
TRBV5-1	TRBJ1-2	NA	TRBD1	CASSAYGTGGLEGGYTF	TGCGCCAGCAGCGCCTACGGGACAGGGGGCTTGGAAGGTGGCTACACCTTC
TRBV5-4	TRBJ1-3	NA	TRBD1	CASGQGNGNTIYF	TGTGCCAGCGGACAGGGGAATGGAAACACCATATATTTT
TRBV4-1	TRBJ1-1	NA	NA	CASSQDPARGFRAFF	TGCGCCAGCAGCCAAGACCCCGCACGAGGTTTTAGAGCTTTCTTT
TRBV19	TRBJ1-1	NA	NA	CASSIGRQMNTEAFF	TGTGCCAGTAGTATTGGGAGGCAGATGAACACTGAAGCTTTCTTT
TRBV9	TRBJ2-2	NA	NA	CASSKAGELFF	TGTGCCAGCAGCAAGGCCGGGGAGCTGTTTTTT
TRBV19	TRBJ2-1	few	NA	CASSITGALSYNEQFF	TGTGCCAGTAGTATAACCGGGGCACTCTCCTACAATGAGCAGTTCTTC
TRBV5-1	TRBJ1-1	NA	NA	CASSLAWAAGNTEAFF	TGCGCCAGCAGCTTGGCCTGGGCTGCCGGGAACACTGAAGCTTTCTTT
TRBV3-1/TRBV3-2	TRBJ2-7	NA	NA	CASSQVSYEQYF	TGTGCCAGCAGCCAGGTCTCCTACGAGCAGTACTTC
TRBV13	TRBJ1-1	NA	NA	CASSHYREVNTEAFF	TGTGCCAGCAGCCACTACAGGGAAGTGAACACTGAAGCTTTCTTT
TRBV5-1	TRBJ2-1	NA	TRBD2	CASSMGLAGVNEQFF	TGCGCCAGCAGCATGGGACTAGCGGGAGTGAATGAGCAGTTCTTC
TRBV11-2	TRBJ2-7	NA	NA	CASSLRDHFF	TGTGCCAGCAGCTTGAGGGACCATTTCTTC
TRBV12-3/TRBV12-4	TRBJ2-3	NA	NA	CASRTDRTDTQYF	TGTGCCAGCAGAACGGATCGCACAGATACGCAGTATTTT
TRBV18	TRBJ2-1	NA	TRBD1	CASSPWTGDYNEQFF	TGTGCCAGCTCACCATGGACAGGGGACTACAATGAGCAGTTCTTC
TRBV28	TRBJ2-7	NA	NA	CASSPLVSPLYEQYF	TGTGCCAGCAGCCCCCTAGTTTCCCCCCTTTACGAGCAGTACTTC
TRBV6-2/TRBV6-3	TRBJ2-1	NA	NA	CASSRDPSVNEQFF	TGTGCCAGCAGCCGGGACCCCAGTGTCAATGAGCAGTTCTTC
TRBV15	TRBJ2-6	NA	TRBD1	CATSKGQGASGANVLTF	TGTGCCACCAGCAAAGGACAGGGGGCCTCTGGGGCCAACGTCCTGACTTTC
TRBV5-6	TRBJ2-7	once	NA	CASSLMAYEQYF	TGTGCCAGCAGCTTGATGGCATACGAGCAGTACTTC
TRBV5-4	TRBJ2-2	NA	TRBD1	CASSGIPGGATGELFF	TGTGCCAGCAGCGGAATACCAGGGGGCGCCACCGGGGAGCTGTTTTTT
TRBV20-1	TRBJ1-2	once	NA	CSASDGYGYTF	TGCAGTGCTAGTGATGGCTATGGCTACACCTTC
TRBV7-6	TRBJ2-7	NA	NA	CASSLGGGIYGEQYF	TGTGCCAGCAGCTTAGGAGGGGGGATATACGGCGAGCAGTACTTC
TRBV5-4	TRBJ2-1	NA	NA	CASSFTGGLVDEQFF	TGTGCCAGCAGCTTTACAGGGGGACTAGTCGATGAGCAGTTCTTC
TRBV7-6	TRBJ1-4	NA	TRBD1	CASSLGTGGFEKLFF	TGTGCCAGCAGCTTAGGGACAGGGGGTTTTGAAAAACTGTTTTTT
TRBV13	TRBJ2-7	NA	NA	CASSLGFGLPKNEQYF	TGTGCCAGCAGCTTAGGGTTCGGACTCCCGAAAAACGAGCAGTACTTC
TRBV24-1	TRBJ2-2	few	NA	CATSFPGAGRTGELFF	TGTGCCACCAGCTTCCCGGGAGCGGGTCGGACCGGGGAGCTGTTTTTT
TRBV28	TRBJ2-7	NA	NA	CASSPRRGAGYEQYF	TGTGCCAGCAGTCCCCGACGGGGGGCGGGATACGAGCAGTACTTC
TRBV18	TRBJ1-5	NA	TRBD1	CASSPLGQGLNQPQHF	TGTGCCAGCTCACCATTAGGACAGGGCCTTAATCAGCCCCAGCATTTT
TRBV7-9	TRBJ1-1	NA	NA	CASLAGSEAFF	TGTGCCAGCCTCGCAGGTTCTGAAGCTTTCTTT
TRBV6-1	TRBJ2-4	NA	NA	CASSEGTSLNIQYF	TGTGCCAGCAGTGAAGGAACTTCCCTAAACATTCAGTACTTC
TRBV5-1	TRBJ1-4	NA	NA	CASSLDGTGNEKLFF	TGCGCCAGCAGCTTGGACGGGACTGGCAATGAAAAACTGTTTTTT
TRBV3-1/TRBV3-2	TRBJ2-1	once	NA	CASSQAQTYNEQFF	TGTGCCAGCAGCCAAGCTCAGACCTACAATGAGCAGTTCTTC
TRBV10-1	TRBJ1-1	NA	NA	CASSALGRPAEAFF	TGCGCCAGCAGTGCCCTAGGTAGACCCGCTGAAGCTTTCTTT
TRBV6-6	TRBJ2-2	NA	NA	CASSYLGDYRGELFF	TGTGCCAGCAGTTACCTTGGAGACTATCGCGGGGAGCTGTTTTTT
TRBV5-5	TRBJ2-3	NA	NA	CASSFSSDLDTQYF	TGCGCCAGCAGCTTCTCTAGCGACCTAGATACGCAGTATTTT
TRBV25-1	TRBJ2-3	NA	TRBD2	CASSEGSAGGATDTQYF	TGTGCCAGCAGTGAGGGTTCGGCGGGGGGGGCAACAGATACGCAGTATTTT
TRBV7-8	TRBJ1-5	NA	NA	CASSDDTGSRQPQHF	TGTGCCAGCAGCGATGATACAGGGTCGAGGCAGCCCCAGCATTTT
TRBV30	TRBJ1-2	few	TRBD1	CAWRTGNQAGYTF	TGTGCCTGGAGGACAGGGAATCAGGCTGGCTACACCTTC
TRBV5-4	TRBJ1-4	NA	TRBD1	CASSLTGQKNEKLFF	TGTGCCAGCAGCTTAACGGGACAGAAAAATGAAAAACTGTTTTTT
TRBV5-1	TRBJ1-2	NA	TRBD1	CASSRDRFHGYTF	TGCGCCAGCAGCCGGGACAGGTTTCATGGCTACACCTTC
TRBV3-1/TRBV3-2	TRBJ1-6	NA	NA	CASSRKAGARDSPLHF	TGTGCCAGCAGCCGGAAAGCCGGGGCGCGGGATTCACCCCTCCACTTT
TRBV28	TRBJ2-7	NA	NA	CASSLSRQPPEQYF	TGTGCCAGCAGTTTAAGCCGCCAGCCACCTGAACAGTACTTC
TRBV7-2	TRBJ2-3	NA	NA	CASSPYQGTDTQYF	TGTGCCAGCAGCCCCTACCAGGGAACAGATACGCAGTATTTT
TRBV30	TRBJ2-2	NA	TRBD2	CAWIAGVGTGELFF	TGTGCCTGGATAGCGGGGGTAGGCACCGGGGAGCTGTTTTTT
TRBV9	TRBJ1-2	NA	NA	CASSVGPQTDGYTF	TGTGCCAGCAGCGTAGGGCCCCAGACGGATGGCTACACCTTC
TRBV9	TRBJ1-2	NA	NA	CASSAAENGYTF	TGTGCCAGCAGCGCCGCAGAAAATGGCTACACCTTC
TRBV7-2	TRBJ2-1	NA	TRBD2	CASTRGLAGVSEQFF	TGTGCCAGCACCCGGGGACTAGCGGGAGTCAGTGAGCAGTTCTTC
TRBV5-1	TRBJ2-1	NA	TRBD2	CASRSSGGPYNEQFF	TGCGCCAGCAGATCTAGCGGGGGGCCTTACAATGAGCAGTTCTTC
TRBV5-4	TRBJ2-2	NA	TRBD1	CASSLTGGGPGELFF	TGTGCCAGCAGCCTGACAGGGGGCGGACCCGGGGAGCTGTTTTTT
TRBV5-1	TRBJ2-3	NA	TRBD2	CASSLVGGGDTQYF	TGCGCCAGCAGCTTGGTGGGCGGGGGTGATACGCAGTATTTT
TRBV5-6	TRBJ1-3	NA	NA	CASILRADGLGNTIYF	TGTGCCAGCATCCTGCGTGCGGACGGTCTAGGAAACACCATATATTTT
TRBV7-2	TRBJ2-6	few	TRBD1	CASSATGGTGANVLTF	TGTGCCAGCAGCGCCACAGGGGGCACTGGGGCCAACGTCCTGACTTTC
TRBV24-1	TRBJ2-3	NA	NA	CATSGTGAGDTQYF	TGTGCCACCTCCGGAACCGGGGCTGGGGATACGCAGTATTTT
TRBV6-5	TRBJ1-1	NA	NA	CASGLRGPDTEAFF	TGTGCCAGCGGATTGCGGGGGCCTGACACTGAAGCTTTCTTT